A selection of T cell receptor beta chains follows, all from one sample in a study of technical replicates of blood from several donors. Assay used: immunoSEQ multiplex PCR; TCRdb lists only in-frame clones, some missing. Of 76,000 or so clones listed, about 91% are singletons. Material for sequencing was T cells isolated from PBMCs. These receptors were obtained from a human donor in good health. The CDR3 runs from the conserved cysteine through the conserved F or W. The D gene is left open where the match is weak. Clone size is shown for a subset of rows, as once, few, many or a class of expanded clone.

size | J | V | D | CDR3 | DNA
NA | TRBJ1-4 | TRBV12-5 | NA | CASGLVGRYQGKLFF | TGTGCTAGTGGTTTGGTAGGTCGTTACCAGGGAAAACTGTTTTTT
NA | TRBJ2-3 | TRBV2 | NA | CASSLSWAASTDTQYF | TGTGCCAGCAGTCTTTCTTGGGCAGCTAGCACAGATACGCAGTATTTT
NA | TRBJ2-7 | TRBV30 | TRBD2 | CAWSRTLAASYEQYF | TGTGCCTGGAGCCGGACTCTAGCGGCAAGCTACGAGCAGTACTTC
NA | TRBJ2-7 | TRBV19 | NA | CASSFGAGGGQYF | TGTGCCAGTAGTTTCGGCGCCGGCGGTGGGCAGTACTTC
NA | TRBJ1-5 | TRBV6-1 | NA | CASSNHWGDSQPQHF | TGTGCCAGCAGTAATCACTGGGGTGACAGTCAGCCCCAGCATTTT
NA | TRBJ2-7 | TRBV10-3 | NA | CAIRKVLIGKSYEQYF | TGTGCCATCCGGAAGGTCCTAATCGGGAAAAGCTACGAGCAGTACTTC
NA | TRBJ2-7 | TRBV7-9 | NA | CASSLLESSYEQYF | TGTGCCAGCAGCTTACTTGAGTCCTCCTACGAGCAGTACTTC
NA | TRBJ1-1 | TRBV29-1 | NA | CSVLDSGGTEAFF | TGCAGCGTACTCGACAGTGGTGGCACTGAAGCTTTCTTT
NA | TRBJ2-4 | TRBV27 | NA | CASSLTRRDIQYF | TGTGCCAGCAGTTTAACCAGGAGGGACATTCAGTACTTC
NA | TRBJ2-5 | TRBV6-1 | NA | CASSRGRPGQETQYF | TGTGCCAGCAGCAGGGGACGCCCGGGGCAAGAGACCCAGTACTTC
few | TRBJ1-1 | TRBV11-3 | TRBD1 | CASSFTGDTEAFF | TGTGCCAGCAGCTTCACAGGGGACACTGAAGCTTTCTTT
NA | TRBJ2-2 | TRBV5-1 | NA | CASNPGGPYTGELFF | TGCGCCAGCAACCCCGGGGGGCCTTACACCGGGGAGCTGTTTTTT
once | TRBJ1-5 | TRBV28 | TRBD1 | CASRSGQGNQPQHF | TGTGCCAGCAGATCGGGACAGGGCAATCAGCCCCAGCATTTT
NA | TRBJ1-5 | TRBV6-5 | TRBD1 | CASRQTGGNQPQHF | TGTGCCAGCAGGCAAACAGGGGGCAATCAGCCCCAGCATTTT
NA | TRBJ2-7 | TRBV7-2 | TRBD2 | CASSLAGGEYEQYF | TGTGCCAGCAGCTTAGCGGGAGGGGAGTACGAGCAGTACTTC
NA | TRBJ2-1 | TRBV10-1 | NA | CASRPGGFTHNEQFF | TGCGCCAGCAGGCCTGGAGGCTTCACACACAATGAGCAGTTCTTC
NA | TRBJ2-5 | TRBV7-9 | NA | CASSLERLQETQYF | TGTGCCAGCAGCTTAGAGCGACTCCAAGAGACCCAGTACTTC
few | TRBJ1-2 | TRBV6-1 | NA | CASSEGPYGYTF | TGTGCCAGCAGTGAGGGGCCCTATGGCTACACCTTC
NA | TRBJ2-7 | TRBV2 | TRBD1 | CASSDPGTETDYEQYF | TGTGCCAGCAGTGACCCCGGGACAGAGACCGACTACGAGCAGTACTTC